The entry below describes one T cell receptor (beta chain). Assay: immunoSEQ multiplex PCR; the TCRdb copy retains only in-frame clones and omits some. The sample shows tens of thousands of clones, over 90% of them seen only once. This specimen comes from a study of OX40 agonist ivuxolimab in advanced cancers. This CDR3 has 13 amino acids. Trimming removed 4 bases at V and 3 bases at J, with 10 bases between. Germline-derived CDR1 and CDR2 are GTSNPN and SVGIG (reference sequence). J is TRBJ2-1 and V is TRBV30; D not resolved. The clonotype originates from an adult with an advanced solid tumor such as melanoma, head and neck, liver or kidney cancer. The sample consisted of CD4+ or CD8+ T cells sorted from blood, taken in a trial of the OX40 agonist ivuxolimab. The CDR3 DNA sequence: TGTGCCTGGACTACGGCCTACTACAATGAGCAGTTCTTC. It specifies CAWTTAYYNEQFF.